Below, 22 T cell receptor beta chains from the same sample are listed, as sequenced in a study of graft-versus-host responses after intestinal transplantation. Sequencing was performed with immunoSEQ multiplex PCR; in TCRdb, only in-frame clones are kept and a portion is missing. The table includes under 25,000 clones, about nine tenths detected once. The sample in question was PBMCs, obtained about 240 days after intestinal transplant. The source of these receptors is a human patient who received an intestinal transplant, so some T cells may come from the graft donor.

This chain links TRBV19 with TRBJ1-5; tentatively, D is TRBD1 (5 bases). The germline CDR1 and CDR2 sequences are LNHDA and SQIVND (reference sequence). V dropped 3 bases and J dropped 3 bases, with 15 bases sitting between them. This CDR3 has 16 residues. CDR3 in amino acids: CASSIVSGGSNQPQHF. The CDR3, as DNA: TGTGCCAGTAGTATTGTTTCGGGGGGTTCCAATCAGCCCCAGCATTTT.

The chain is built from TRBV10-1 and TRBJ2-1; D gene unclear. CDR3 length equals 13 residues. The V gene's germline CDR1 is WNHNN and CDR2 SYGVQD (reference sequence). V dropped 5 bases and J dropped 6 bases, with 11 bases sitting between them. The CDR3 region is CASSLGVPNEQFF. The CDR3 DNA reads as TGCGCCAGCAGTTTAGGAGTTCCCAATGAGCAGTTCTTC.

V and J are TRBV5-6 and TRBJ2-7, with D possibly TRBD1 on 6 matching bases. CDR1 and CDR2 from the germline V gene are SGHDT and YYEEEE. The length of the CDR3 is 12 residues. Trimming took 4 bases from V and 7 from J, leaving 12 bases between them. The CDR3 DNA reads as TGTGCCAGCAGCCCCACAGGGATGGAGCAGTACTTC. Amino acids: CASSPTGMEQYF.

About this clone: Additional DNA sequences in this sample encode the identical CDR3. V is TRBV7-9 and J is TRBJ1-1, with D tentatively TRBD1 (5 bases). The CDR3 is 12 residues long. Per the germline V gene, CDR1 is SEHNR and CDR2 is FQNEAQ (reference sequence). The ends were cut back, 5 bases at V and 6 bases at J, with 10 bases in the middle. The chain's CDR3 is CASSLGGAEAFF. The CDR3 coding sequence is TGTGCCAGCAGCCTGGGGGGGGCTGAAGCTTTCTTT.

The CDR3 region has the DNA TGTGCCAGCAGCGTACAGGGGGGAAATAACTATGGCTACACCTTC. It encodes CASSVQGGNNYGYTF. V is TRBV5-4 and J is TRBJ1-2; 8 bases match TRBD1. This CDR3 comprises 15 residues. V gave up 4 bases and J gave up 1 base; unmatched junction bases: 6. Germline CDR1 reads SGHNT; CDR2 reads YYREEE (reference sequence).

The chain uses TRBV5-1 and TRBJ2-1; the D gene is possibly TRBD1 (5 bases). The germline V gene has CDR1 SGHRS and CDR2 YFSETQ. V lost 3 bases, J lost 6 bases, and 7 bases lay in between. This CDR3 has 12 residues. In DNA form, the CDR3 reads TGCGCCAGCAGCTCCCAGGGCAATGAGCAGTTCTTC. This gives the protein CASSSQGNEQFF.

V and J are TRBV5-4 and TRBJ1-2, with a tentative D call TRBD1 (6 bases). Germline lookup yields CDR1 SGHNT and CDR2 YYREEE (reference sequence). This CDR3 is built from 15 residues. Trimming took 2 bases from V and 0 from J, leaving 11 bases between them. The CDR3 DNA reads as TGTGCCAGCAGCTTCTGGTCAGGGGCTAACTATGGCTACACCTTC. Amino acid sequence: CASSFWSGANYGYTF.

The chain combines TRBV7-6 with TRBJ2-3, with 8 bases lining up with TRBD2. V was clipped by 5 bases and J by 6 bases; unmatched bases: 10. Per the germline V gene, CDR1 is SGHVS and CDR2 is FNYEAQ. The CDR3 totals 15 residues. CDR3 sequence reads: CASSPERGLVDTQYF. In DNA form, the CDR3 reads TGTGCCAGCAGCCCGGAGAGGGGACTAGTCGATACGCAGTATTTT.

In its sample, this clone was seen a few times. The chain recombines TRBV7-3 with TRBJ2-3, with 9 bases fitting TRBD2. CDR1 and CDR2 from the germline V gene are SGHTA and FQGTGA. J gave up 6 bases and V 3 bases, and 7 bases lay outside the gene matches. The CDR3 loop spans 15 amino acids. The CDR3 nucleotides read TGTGCCAGCAGCTTTAACGCGGGGGGGCTGGATACGCAGTATTTT. Translation gives CASSFNAGGLDTQYF. Full variable domain (rest looked up from reference TRBV7-3 and TRBJ2-3): GAGVSQTPSNKVTEKGKYVELRCDPISGHTALYWYRQSLGQGPEFLIYFQGTGAADDSGLPNDRFFAVRPEGSVSTLKIQRTERGDSAVYLCASSFNAGGLDTQYFGPGTRLTVL.

The V call is TRBV30, the J call TRBJ2-1, with 11 bases aligning to TRBD2. From germline, CDR1 is GTSNPN and CDR2 SVGIG (reference sequence). This CDR3 region has 14 residues. The ends lost 2 bases at V and 7 bases at J; junction bases unmatched: 4. CDR3 bases: TGTGCCTGGAGTCTAGCGGGGGGAGGGAATGAGCAGTTCTTC. It codes for CAWSLAGGGNEQFF.

The V and J genes are TRBV23-1 and TRBJ2-7; 11 nucleotides match TRBD1. TRBV23-1 is an ORF; its function is uncertain. V shed 4 bases and J 2 bases; nucleotides not matched to a gene: 7. The CDR3 has 16 amino acids. The CDR3 protein is CASSLMGQGETYEQYF. The CDR3 nucleotides are TGCGCCAGCAGTCTTATGGGACAGGGGGAGACCTACGAGCAGTACTTC.

The V and J genes are TRBV6-4 and TRBJ1-6; D call uncertain. CDR3 length equals 13 residues. The germline gives CDR1 MRHNA, CDR2 SNTAGT. V lost 2 bases and J 6 bases, leaving 5 bases between the germline ends. For the CDR3, the DNA is TGTGCCAGCAGTGACAGGGTTAATTCACCCCTCCACTTT. Residues: CASSDRVNSPLHF.

CDR3 sequence: CASSPGSGYTF. The DNA for the CDR3 is TGCGCCAGCAGCCCTGGTAGTGGCTACACCTTC. This chain uses TRBV4-1 with TRBJ1-2; D not certain. CDR3 size: 11 residues. Germline CDR1 is MGHRA and CDR2 is YSYEKL. The V and J ends lost 4 bases and 7 bases respectively, with 7 bases between them.

The rearrangement uses TRBV6-1 and TRBJ1-1; TRBD1 is a possible D gene (5 bases). The CDR3 contains 15 residues. Germline V gene data show CDR1 as MNHNS and CDR2 as SASEGT. V was trimmed by 1 base and J by 3 bases, leaving 12 bases between them. The CDR3 bases are TGTGCCAGCAGTGAAGGGGGGGGTTTACACACTGAAGCTTTCTTT. This translates into CASSEGGGLHTEAFF.

As regards this clone: Other DNA sequences in the sample encode the same CDR3. The chain has TRBV9 and TRBJ2-2, with D possibly being TRBD2 (7 bases). The CDR3 is made up of 16 amino acids. CDR1 and CDR2 (germline): SGDLS, YYNGEE. Trimming removed 3 bases at V and 1 base at J, with 13 bases between. The CDR3 region has the DNA TGTGCCAGCAGCGGAAAGGGGGGGTGGAACACCGGGGAGCTGTTTTTT. The encoded protein is CASSGKGGWNTGELFF.

V and J are TRBV6-5 and TRBJ1-2; D is undetermined. The germline V gene has CDR1 MNHEY and CDR2 SVGAGI. The V gene lost 6 bases and the J gene lost 3 bases, with 11 bases spanning the gap. CDR3 size: 13 residues. The CDR3, as DNA: TGTGCCAGCAGCGGTAGCTTCGACTATGGCTACACCTTC. This gives the protein CASSGSFDYGYTF.

Worth noting for this clone: The junction shows a germline mismatch at one end, possibly a read error. This sequence joins TRBV27 and TRBJ1-1; 9 nucleotides line up with TRBD1. This CDR3 has 14 amino acids. The V gene's germline CDR1 is MNHEY and CDR2 SMNVEV (reference sequence). CDR3 sequence reads: CASSRQGENAEAFF. The CDR3 DNA reads as TGTGCCAGCAGTAGACAGGGGGAGAACGCTGAAGCTTTCTTT.

This clone was picked up one time. This chain connects TRBV7-8 to TRBJ2-7, with D perhaps TRBD2 (5 bases). From germline, CDR1 is SGHVS and CDR2 FQNEAQ. This CDR3 has 17 residues. The V and J ends lost 5 bases and 3 bases respectively, with 23 bases between them. CDR3 nucleotides: TGTGCCAGCAGCCCATATCAGGACTCACTGTGTAACTACGAGCAGTACTTC. Its translation is CASSPYQDSLCNYEQYF.

This clone came up once. V gene TRBV5-1 combines with J gene TRBJ2-5; 8 bases agree with TRBD1. CDR1 is SGHRS, CDR2 YFSETQ, per germline. V was pared by 5 bases and J by 2 bases, with 8 bases of the junction left unmatched. The CDR3 runs 15 residues. The CDR3 is CASSSTGVPQETQYF. In DNA, the CDR3 is TGCGCCAGCAGTTCGACAGGGGTACCTCAAGAGACCCAGTACTTC.

The rearrangement links TRBV7-2 to TRBJ2-3, with a possible D match to TRBD1 (5 bases). CDR3 length: 15 residues. Germline V gene sequence: CDR1 SGHTA, CDR2 FQGNSA. The V gene lost 1 base and the J gene lost 5 bases, with 13 bases spanning the gap. The CDR3 coding sequence is TGTGCCAGCAGCTTAGTTCCCCTCCAGGGAGATACGCAGTATTTT. Protein product: CASSLVPLQGDTQYF.

The J gene is TRBJ2-7, the V gene TRBV19; 10 bases line up with TRBD1. The CDR3 is 15 amino acids. V was clipped by 5 bases and J by 4 bases; unmatched bases: 8. Looked up from germline, CDR1 is LNHDA and CDR2 is SQIVND (reference sequence). CDR3 amino acids: CASSPPTGGSYEQYF. The CDR3 DNA reads TGTGCCAGTAGTCCACCGACAGGGGGCTCGTACGAGCAGTACTTC.

V gene TRBV27 combines with J gene TRBJ1-2, with D tentatively TRBD1 (5 bases). CDR3 length: 13 amino acids. The ends were cut back, 2 bases at V and 8 bases at J, with 12 bases in the middle. CDR1 and CDR2 (germline): MNHEY, SMNVEV (reference sequence). CDR3 protein: CASSLQGFLGYTF. The CDR3 bases are TGTGCCAGCAGTTTACAGGGTTTCTTGGGCTACACCTTC.